The 11 T cell receptor beta chains listed next were all sequenced from one sample in a study of T cells expressing NK-cell markers. TCRdb reprocessed the 5' RACE reads and stores each CDR3 protein as one record, lacking DNA. The specimen's table records about 550,000 distinct CDR3 sequences. Sequenced material: blood T cells: a sorted CD56 or NKG2C T cell subset, CD4+ or CD8+ T cells, or bulk PBMC T cells (not recorded which). These receptors were taken from a young man in good health.

CDR3 residues: CASSPLGGSNIQYF. This rearrangement joins TRBV7-3 to TRBJ2-4; TCRdb selects TRBD1, and the lack of DNA leaves this call unchecked. Germline V gives CDR1 SGHTA, CDR2 FQGTGA. This CDR3 is built from 14 residues.

V and J are TRBV7-9 and TRBJ2-3; TCRdb selects TRBD1, and the lack of DNA leaves this call unchecked. The CDR3 is made up of 16 amino acids. From germline, CDR1 is SEHNR and CDR2 FQNEAQ (reference sequence). CDR3 loop: CASSRGTGESADTQYF. The full variable domain, with the rest looked up from reference TRBV7-9 and TRBJ2-3, is DTGVSQNPRHKITKRGQNVTFRCDPISEHNRLYWYRQTLGQGPEFLTYFQNEAQLEKSRLLSDRFSAERPKGSFSTLEIQRTEQGDSAMYLCASSRGTGESADTQYFGPGTRLTVL.

The CDR3 region is CASSASFLYEQYF. The chain carries TRBV28 and TRBJ2-7; absent DNA, TCRdb's TRBD2 call cannot be checked. The CDR3 is 13 amino acids. The germline CDR1 and CDR2 sequences are MDHEN and SYDVKM.

V is TRBV5-1 and J is TRBJ2-1; the D gene TCRdb calls, TRBD2, cannot be checked with no DNA. Germline values: CDR1 SGHRS, CDR2 YFSETQ. The CDR3 is 15 residues long. The CDR3 loop is CASSLGASLATEQFF.

This chain connects TRBV5-1 to TRBJ2-5; TCRdb lists TRBD2, though no DNA is available to test this call. The CDR3 runs to 15 residues. Germline CDR1 reads SGHRS; CDR2 reads YFSETQ. The CDR3 reads CASSYSSGSRETQYF.

J is TRBJ1-1 and V is TRBV4-2; there is no DNA to check the TCRdb D call of TRBD1. The CDR3 spans 15 residues. Germline CDR1 and CDR2: LGHNA and YNFKEQ. CDR3 sequence: CASSQAGQMNTEAFF.

The V call is TRBV15, the J call TRBJ2-5. This CDR3 is 13 amino acids long. The germline gives CDR1 LNHNV, CDR2 YYDKDF (reference sequence). Here the CDR3 reads CATCTRYQETQYF.

This rearrangement joins TRBV5-1 to TRBJ2-2. There are 17 residues in the CDR3. Germline assignment: CDR1 SGHRS and CDR2 YFSETQ. CDR3 sequence reads: CASSPQMRRGVPGELFF.

The rearrangement joins TRBV28 to TRBJ2-5. This CDR3 contains 15 residues. Germline values: CDR1 MDHEN, CDR2 SYDVKM. The CDR3 sequence: CASSSTRRAQETQYF.

This rearrangement joins TRBV12-3 or TRBV12-4 to TRBJ1-6; lacking DNA, the TRBD1 call made by TCRdb goes unchecked. This CDR3 is 14 amino acids long. The CDR3 reads CASSFGTGGGSLHF.

The chain combines TRBV5-1 with TRBJ2-1; the D call of TRBD2 rests on TCRdb alone, since no DNA is present to check it. Germline V gene lookup returns CDR1 SGHRS and CDR2 YFSETQ. This CDR3 spans 13 amino acids. The CDR3 protein is CASSLGRFNEQFF.